This T cell receptor beta chain came from a study of CD8 T cells in ankylosing spondylitis. This clonotype has a count of ten or more. Antigen specificity is unknown. Study-wide results and limits: Disease-linked clones were CD8+ and relatively rare in peripheral blood. There was a TCR beta motif, made of eight highly homologous variants, that appeared characteristic of ankylosing spondylitis blood. Significantly higher representation of disease-linked clones was reported for matched ankylosing spondylitis synovial fluid.

It was by quantitative 5'-RACE with molecular barcodes that TCR beta libraries were made. From the 5' RACE reads, TCRdb called clonotypes with MiXCR, one entry per CDR3 protein. The repertoire has approximately 250,000 distinct CDR3 sequences, about 10% of them found once; the top ten carry 2.6%. This CDR3 has 13 residues. V lost 6 bases, J lost 5 bases, and 16 bases lay in between. Germline V gives CDR1 SQVTM, CDR2 ANQGSEA. Sequencing was done on a sample of blood, either unsorted or a sorted T cell fraction (not recorded which). This sequence was found in a male donor with ankylosing spondylitis or in good health (not recorded which). The chain is built from TRBV29-1 and TRBJ2-5; D unresolved. CDR3: CSVAPRDRETQYF. Here the CDR3 DNA reads TGCAGCGTGGCCCCAAGGGATCGGGAGACCCAGTACTTC. The complete variable domain, with remaining parts taken from reference TRBV29-1 and TRBJ2-5, reads SAVISQKPSRDICQRGTSLTIQCQVDSQVTMMFWYRQQPGQSLTLIATANQGSEATYESGFVIDKFPISRPNLTFSTLTVSNMSPEDSSIYLCSVAPRDRETQYFGPGTRLLVL.